The 15 T cell receptor beta chains listed next were all sequenced from one sample in a study of T cell responses to AZD1222 COVID-19 vaccine. Generated by immunoSEQ multiplex PCR, the TCRdb table keeps only in-frame clones and is missing some. The sample has approximately 170,000 clones; around nine tenths are singletons. Here the sequenced sample was peripheral blood, taken on day 0 of AZD1222 vaccination. The receptors were gathered from an adult in good health.

This chain joins TRBV6-1 and TRBJ2-1, with a tentative D call TRBD1 (5 bases). Trimming shortened V by 2 bases and J by 10 bases, and 12 bases separated the two germline ends. Looked up from germline, CDR1 is MNHNS and CDR2 is SASEGT. This CDR3 is 13 amino acids long. CDR3 region: CASSEQGRTEQFF. Here the CDR3 DNA reads TGTGCCAGCAGTGAACAGGGTAGGACGGAGCAGTTCTTC.

This CDR3 is CATSESGTGSETQYF. Written as DNA, the CDR3 is TGTGCCACCAGTGAATCCGGGACAGGGAGCGAGACCCAGTACTTC. The rearrangement links TRBV24-1 to TRBJ2-5, with 9 positions matching TRBD1. The CDR3 is made up of 15 amino acids. Germline CDR1 KGHDR, CDR2 SFDVKD. The ends lost 4 bases at V and 5 bases at J; junction bases unmatched: 7.

This sequence joins TRBV10-2 and TRBJ1-4, with 7 nucleotides matching TRBD1. The CDR3 has 13 residues. V dropped 8 bases and J dropped 7; count of bases not matched to a gene: 7. Germline CDR1 reads WSHSY; CDR2 reads SAAADI. Written as DNA, the CDR3 is TGCGCCAGCCGCCCCAGGGGGGCTGAAAAACTGTTTTTT. Protein product: CASRPRGAEKLFF.

This chain links TRBV7-2 with TRBJ1-2; D possibly corresponds to TRBD1 (5 bases). V gave up 5 bases and J gave up 4 bases, with 17 bases separating them. CDR1 SGHTA and CDR2 FQGNSA come from the germline V gene. This CDR3 contains 15 residues. CDR3 bases: TGTGCCAGCAGCCGCGGTGTAGGAGGGGTCTATGGCTACACCTTC. Its translation is CASSRGVGGVYGYTF.

The gene calls are TRBV5-4 and TRBJ2-3; 12 bases match TRBD2. V dropped 2 bases and J dropped 0; count of bases not matched to a gene: 10. The CDR3 consists of 19 residues. CDR1 is SGHNT, CDR2 YYREEE, per germline (reference sequence). CDR3 DNA: TGTGCCAGCAGCTTTAATCCTAGCGGGAGGGCTTTGAGCACAGATACGCAGTATTTT. The encoded protein is CASSFNPSGRALSTDTQYF.

The V gene is TRBV5-1, the J gene TRBJ2-2, with 7 positions matching TRBD1. J was trimmed by 8 bases and V by 0 bases; bases with no gene match: 10. CDR1 and CDR2 (germline): SGHRS, YFSETQ. This CDR3 is 16 amino acids long. The DNA of the CDR3 is TGCGCCAGCAGCTTGGCCGGCAGGGGGTTTGGAGGGGAGCTGTTTTTT. This codes for CASSLAGRGFGGELFF.

V is TRBV3-1 (or the pseudogene TRBV3-2) and J is TRBJ1-2; D is ambiguous. The CDR3 length is 13 residues. V lost 0 bases, J lost 8 bases, and 10 bases lay in between. CDR1 is LGHDT, CDR2 YNNKEL, per germline (reference sequence). Here the CDR3 reads CASSQDLSHGYTF. Written as DNA, the CDR3 is TGTGCCAGCAGCCAAGATTTGTCCCACGGCTACACCTTC.

The chain has TRBV27 and TRBJ2-7, with D unclear. The CDR3 contains 15 residues. CDR1 is MNHEY, CDR2 SMNVEV, per germline (reference sequence). Trimming left V 0 bases short and J 1 base short, with 10 bases between. CDR3 amino acids: CASSLSIGGSYEQYF. For the CDR3, the DNA is TGTGCCAGCAGTTTATCGATAGGCGGTTCCTACGAGCAGTACTTC.

As to this clone: The same CDR3 can be traced to other DNA sequences in this sample. The chain has TRBV18 and TRBJ2-7, with TRBD1 identical over 8 bases. CDR3 length: 14 amino acids. J lost 1 base, V lost 3 bases, and 2 bases had no gene match. Germline-derived CDR1 and CDR2 are KGHSH and LQKENI. The CDR3 sequence: CASSPGTGSYEQYF. DNA for the CDR3: TGTGCCAGCTCACCGGGGACAGGTTCCTACGAGCAGTACTTC.

The rearrangement joins TRBV14 to TRBJ2-7; D is perhaps TRBD2 (5 bases). V was pared by 2 bases and J by 6 bases, with 11 bases between. CDR3 length equals 13 residues. Germline V gene lookup returns CDR1 SGHDN and CDR2 FVKESK. CDR3 nucleotides: TGTGCCAGCAGCCAATCCACCAGCGGCGAGCAGTACTTC. Translated, it gives CASSQSTSGEQYF.

This chain joins TRBV19 and TRBJ2-7; D call uncertain. The CDR3 runs 14 residues. Germline V gene sequence: CDR1 LNHDA, CDR2 SQIVND (reference sequence). The V end was cut by 5 bases, the J end by 2 bases, with 13 bases between. CDR3 amino acids: CASSPSGVPYEQYF. The CDR3 DNA sequence: TGTGCCAGTAGTCCCAGTGGGGTTCCCTACGAGCAGTACTTC.

The chain employs TRBV2 and TRBJ2-7, with D unclear. CDR3 length: 13 residues. V was clipped by 5 bases and J by 3 bases, with 11 bases between them. Germline loops: CDR1 SNHLY, CDR2 FYNNEI. CDR3 in amino acids: CASSNDFGYEQYF. For the CDR3, the DNA is TGTGCCAGCAGTAATGACTTTGGCTACGAGCAGTACTTC.

This clone came up once. The chain combines TRBV4-1 with TRBJ2-2, with 11 bases that match TRBD1. V was pared by 2 bases and J by 8 bases, with 10 bases of the junction left unmatched. The CDR3 totals 17 residues. The germline V gene has CDR1 MGHRA and CDR2 YSYEKL. The CDR3, as DNA: TGCGCCAGCAGCCAATCCCGCGGGACAGGGGGGTTAGGGGAGCTGTTTTTT. It yields the protein CASSQSRGTGGLGELFF.

The chain recombines TRBV5-4 with TRBJ2-3; TRBD2 might be the D (5 bases). The V gene's germline CDR1 is SGHNT and CDR2 YYREEE (reference sequence). The CDR3 spans 16 residues. V lost 3 bases and J lost 2, with 16 bases in between. CDR3 nucleotide sequence: TGTGCCAGCAGCTACTATCCGGGAACCTCCACAGATACGCAGTATTTT. Its translation is CASSYYPGTSTDTQYF. Together with reference TRBV5-4 and TRBJ2-3, the CDR3 gives the full variable domain: ETGVTQSPTHLIKTRGQQVTLRCSSQSGHNTVSWYQQALGQGPQFIFQYYREEENGRGNFPPRFSGLQFPNYSSELNVNALELDDSALYLCASSYYPGTSTDTQYFGPGTRLTVL.

The CDR3 reads CASSSPGTGAYEQYF. The CDR3 DNA follows: TGTGCCAGCAGTTCCCCCGGGACAGGGGCCTACGAGCAGTACTTC. The chain couples TRBV27 to TRBJ2-7; 10 bases fit TRBD1. This CDR3 spans 15 amino acids. Germline V gene sequence: CDR1 MNHEY, CDR2 SMNVEV (reference sequence). The V gene end was trimmed by 4 bases and the J gene end by 2 bases; junction bases not matched to a gene: 5.